The clone carrying this T cell receptor (beta chain) was seen ten or more times. Its antigen is unknown. Patients showing uncontrolled infection, other autoimmune disease, pregnancy or lactation were ineligible. This CDR3 comprises 11 residues. CDR1 SEHNR and CDR2 FQNEAQ come from the germline V gene (reference sequence). Trimming left V 5 bases short and J 3 bases short, with 5 bases between. This entry belongs to a study of T cells in Graves' hyperthyroidism and ophthalmopathy. Study-wide findings and caveats: Median prediction lead before ophthalmopathy onset was 6.5 months with the model.

Using RNA transcripts as the source, TCR beta CDR3 regions were amplified. The HTBI primer set drove a first-round RT-PCR of the TCR CDR3. MiXCR, run by TCRdb on the multiplex PCR reads, gives a single entry per CDR3 protein. The sample holds some 510,000 distinct CDR3 sequences, less than 25% seen once. This TCR was sampled from a young man with Graves' hyperthyroidism. The chain employs TRBV7-9 and TRBJ2-7; D uncertain. The sample comprised blood. As DNA, the CDR3 is TGTGCCAGCAGCCCCGTCTACGAGCAGTACTTC. This codes for CASSPVYEQYF.